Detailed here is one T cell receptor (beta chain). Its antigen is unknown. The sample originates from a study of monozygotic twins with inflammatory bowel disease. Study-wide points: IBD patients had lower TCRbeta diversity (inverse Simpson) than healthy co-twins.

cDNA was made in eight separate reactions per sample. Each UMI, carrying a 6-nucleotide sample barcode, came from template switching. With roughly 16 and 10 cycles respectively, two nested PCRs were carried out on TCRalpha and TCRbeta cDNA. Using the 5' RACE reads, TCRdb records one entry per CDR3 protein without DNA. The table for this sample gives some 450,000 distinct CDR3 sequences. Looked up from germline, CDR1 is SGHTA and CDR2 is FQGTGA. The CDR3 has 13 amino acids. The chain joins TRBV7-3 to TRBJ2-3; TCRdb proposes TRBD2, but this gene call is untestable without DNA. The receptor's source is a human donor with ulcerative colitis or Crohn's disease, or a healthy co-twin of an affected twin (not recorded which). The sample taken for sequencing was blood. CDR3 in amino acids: CASRPTAVDTQYF.